This TCR beta chain was sequenced in a study of blood T cell repertoires in COVID-19. In the study overall: Collection of acute and convalescent COVID-19 samples took place in the United States, Italy and Spain. T cells, B-cell-depleted T cells, or PBMCs provided the cDNA or gDNA that served as material.

The authors' processing: Cell counts per sample came from amplifying reference gene primers. The table came from immunoSEQ multiplex PCR; TCRdb's copy has only in-frame clones and leaves some out. The V and J calls and clone size were taken over from that table, and D and trimming were inferred from the DNA. This table has some 250,000 clones, about 90% appearing once. V was pared by 4 bases and J by 0 bases, with 9 bases between. CDR1 is KGHDR, CDR2 SFDVKD, per germline. The CDR3 loop spans 16 amino acids. This TCR derives from a man aged 55 to 70 with acute or convalescent COVID-19. Sequenced material: peripheral blood. The V gene is TRBV24-1, the J gene TRBJ2-6; tentative D call: TRBD2 (5 bases). CDR3 bases: TGTGCCACCAGTGACGCGGGCTTCTCTGGGGCCAACGTCCTGACTTTC. Protein: CATSDAGFSGANVLTF.